This T cell receptor beta chain stems from a study of response to subunit inactivated influenza vaccine. Study results and caveats: The authors suggested that few new T cells are recruited per seasonal influenza vaccination.

This CDR3 region has 16 residues. The germline V gene encodes CDR1 MGHRA and CDR2 YSYEKL. V was clipped by 7 bases and J by 4 bases; unmatched bases: 10. In regard to this clonotype: What it recognizes is unknown.

TCRdb reanalysed the RT-PCR reads using MiXCR and keeps one entry per CDR3 protein. The sample holds hundreds of thousands of distinct CDR3 sequences, less than 8% seen once. The gene calls are TRBV4-1 and TRBJ2-3; 11 nucleotides line up with TRBD1. This specimen was PBMCs from blood, taken less than 30 months after vaccination. The clonotype comes from a man aged 50 to 75 who received an inactivated influenza vaccine. The DNA of the CDR3 is TGCGCCAGCAATTTGGGCCCGGGACAGGGGGCAGATACGCAGTATTTT. Amino acids: CASNLGPGQGADTQYF.